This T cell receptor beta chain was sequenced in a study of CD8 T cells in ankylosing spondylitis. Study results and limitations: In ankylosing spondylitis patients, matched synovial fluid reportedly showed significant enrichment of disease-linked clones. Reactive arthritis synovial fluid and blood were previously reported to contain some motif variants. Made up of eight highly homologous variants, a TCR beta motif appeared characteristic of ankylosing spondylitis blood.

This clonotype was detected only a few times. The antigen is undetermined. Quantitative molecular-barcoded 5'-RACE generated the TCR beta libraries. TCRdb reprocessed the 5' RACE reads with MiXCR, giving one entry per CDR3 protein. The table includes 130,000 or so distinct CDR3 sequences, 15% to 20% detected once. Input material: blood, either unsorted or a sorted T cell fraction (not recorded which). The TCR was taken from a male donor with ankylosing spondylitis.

The CDR3 DNA is TGTGCCAGCTTGAGCTACAATGAGCAGTTCTTC. This gives the protein CASLSYNEQFF. The chain carries TRBV6-2 or TRBV6-3 and TRBJ2-1, with D hard to call. The length of the CDR3 is 11 residues. Trimming shortened V by 8 bases and J by 3 bases, and 5 bases separated the two germline ends. The germline V gene has CDR1 MNHEY and CDR2 SVGEGT.